This is a list of T cell receptor beta chains from one sample in a study of T cell repertoires in cytomegalovirus infection. TCRdb called the reads again in MiXCR, with one record for every CDR3 protein. There are 400,000 or so distinct CDR3 sequences in the sample; approximately 30% occur only once, and approximately 15% lies in the top ten. Sequences were obtained from PBMCs. The source is a human donor in good health (CMV status not recorded). Some clones in this sample may be carry-over from other donors' samples. The CDR3 runs from the conserved cysteine through the conserved F or W. A D gene is named only where the DNA matches it firmly. Size values are once, few and many counts, or a class for expanded clones, and some rows have none.

j_call: TRBJ1-2
clone_size: .
v_call: TRBV6-2/TRBV6-3
d_call: .
cdr3_aa: CASMDNLNYGYTF
cdr3_nt: TGTGCCAGTATGGACAACCTCAACTATGGCTACACCTTC

j_call: TRBJ2-3
clone_size: few
v_call: TRBV23-1
d_call: .
cdr3_aa: CASSQSGGSRDKTDTQYF
cdr3_nt: TGCGCCAGCAGTCAATCCGGGGGATCACGGGACAAGACAGATACGCAGTATTTT

j_call: TRBJ1-6
clone_size: .
v_call: TRBV5-4
d_call: .
cdr3_aa: CASSRSGGIGSYNSPLHF
cdr3_nt: TGTGCCAGCAGCCGGTCGGGAGGAATCGGCTCCTATAATTCACCCCTCCACTTT

j_call: TRBJ2-7
clone_size: few
v_call: TRBV19
d_call: .
cdr3_aa: CASSLGKRNEQYF
cdr3_nt: TGTGCCAGTAGTTTGGGGAAGAGGAACGAGCAGTACTTC

j_call: TRBJ2-2
clone_size: .
v_call: TRBV5-4
d_call: .
cdr3_aa: CASSSRQGHTGELFF
cdr3_nt: TGTGCCAGCAGCTCGCGACAAGGGCACACCGGGGAGCTGTTTTTT

j_call: TRBJ2-2
clone_size: many
v_call: TRBV7-2
d_call: .
cdr3_aa: CASSLIGRYTGELFF
cdr3_nt: TGTGCCAGCAGCTTAATCGGCAGATACACCGGGGAGCTGTTTTTT

j_call: TRBJ2-7
clone_size: .
v_call: TRBV4-3
d_call: .
cdr3_aa: CASSQDRGGAIEQYF
cdr3_nt: TGCGCCAGCAGCCAAGATAGGGGGGGGGCCATCGAGCAGTACTTC

j_call: TRBJ2-3
clone_size: few
v_call: TRBV11-2
d_call: .
cdr3_aa: CASSLVGFYTDTQYF
cdr3_nt: TGTGCCAGCAGCTTAGTGGGATTCTACACAGATACGCAGTATTTT

j_call: TRBJ2-7
clone_size: .
v_call: TRBV2
d_call: .
cdr3_aa: CASSYNRAPSYEQYF
cdr3_nt: TGTGCCAGCAGTTACAACAGGGCGCCTTCCTACGAGCAGTACTTC

j_call: TRBJ2-3
clone_size: .
v_call: TRBV6-8
d_call: TRBD1
cdr3_aa: CASSWTGVSDTQYF
cdr3_nt: TGTGCCAGCAGTTGGACAGGGGTCTCAGATACGCAGTATTTT

j_call: TRBJ1-3
clone_size: few
v_call: TRBV3-1
d_call: .
cdr3_aa: CASSRGGDSGNTIYF
cdr3_nt: TGTGCCAGCAGCCGAGGGGGAGACTCTGGAAACACCATATATTTT

j_call: TRBJ2-1
clone_size: many
v_call: TRBV6-2/TRBV6-3
d_call: .
cdr3_aa: CASSWRDVSYNEQFF
cdr3_nt: TGTGCCAGCAGTTGGCGGGACGTCTCCTACAATGAGCAGTTCTTC

j_call: TRBJ1-5
clone_size: many
v_call: TRBV12-3/TRBV12-4
d_call: TRBD1
cdr3_aa: CASGQGQGSYQPQHF
cdr3_nt: TGTGCCAGCGGACAGGGACAGGGATCCTATCAGCCCCAGCATTTT

j_call: TRBJ1-6
clone_size: once
v_call: TRBV7-8
d_call: .
cdr3_aa: CASSPSDPWKSLHF
cdr3_nt: TGTGCCAGCAGCCCAAGCGACCCGTGGAAGTCCCTACACTTT

j_call: TRBJ1-5
clone_size: .
v_call: TRBV12-3/TRBV12-4
d_call: .
cdr3_aa: CASSLGVGKQPQHF
cdr3_nt: TGTGCCAGCAGCCTGGGGGTGGGCAAGCAGCCCCAGCATTTT

j_call: TRBJ1-4
clone_size: many
v_call: TRBV7-2
d_call: .
cdr3_aa: CASSLVGRGNEKLFF
cdr3_nt: TGTGCCAGCAGCTTAGTAGGCAGGGGAAATGAAAAACTGTTTTTT